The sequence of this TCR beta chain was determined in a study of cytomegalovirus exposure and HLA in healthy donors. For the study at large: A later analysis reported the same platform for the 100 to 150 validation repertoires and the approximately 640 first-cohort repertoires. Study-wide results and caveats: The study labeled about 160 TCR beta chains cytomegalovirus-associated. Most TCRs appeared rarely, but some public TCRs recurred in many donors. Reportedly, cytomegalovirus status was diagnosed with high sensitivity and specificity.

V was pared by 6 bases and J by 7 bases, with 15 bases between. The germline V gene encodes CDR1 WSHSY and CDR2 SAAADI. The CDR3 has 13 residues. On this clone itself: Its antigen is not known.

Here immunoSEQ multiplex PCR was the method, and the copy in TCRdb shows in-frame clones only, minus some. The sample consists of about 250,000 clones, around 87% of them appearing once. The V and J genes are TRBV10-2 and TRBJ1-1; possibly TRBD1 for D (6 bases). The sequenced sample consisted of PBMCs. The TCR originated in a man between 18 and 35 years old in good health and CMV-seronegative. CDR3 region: CASRRGGPGEAFF. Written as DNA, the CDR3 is TGCGCCAGCAGGAGGGGGGGGCCCGGTGAAGCTTTCTTT.